A selection of T cell receptor beta chains follows, all from one sample in a study of blood T cell repertoires in COVID-19. The method was immunoSEQ multiplex PCR; TCRdb's version includes in-frame clones alone and lacks a portion of them. The sample shows 70,000 to 90,000 clones, roughly 79% of them seen only once. The sample taken for sequencing was peripheral blood. The source is a human donor in a cohort sampled during active COVID-19. CDR3s include the opening cysteine and the closing phenylalanine or tryptophan. Each record gives: V gene, D gene, clone size, J gene, CDR3 protein, CDR3 DNA. A D gene is named only where the DNA matches it firmly. Not every row has a clone size; where given, it reads once, few, many or a size class.

v_call: TRBV7-9
d_call: TRBD1
clone_size: .
j_call: TRBJ1-1
cdr3_aa: CASSSTGAIPQAFF
cdr3_nt: TGTGCCAGCAGCTCCACAGGGGCGATACCTCAAGCTTTCTTT

v_call: TRBV28
d_call: TRBD2
clone_size: .
j_call: TRBJ2-1
cdr3_aa: CASSIAGGLILYRDEQFF
cdr3_nt: TGTGCCAGCAGTATAGCGGGGGGGCTGATATTGTACCGGGACGAGCAGTTCTTC

v_call: TRBV19
d_call: .
clone_size: .
j_call: TRBJ1-1
cdr3_aa: CASRDSVMNTEAFF
cdr3_nt: TGTGCCAGTAGGGACAGCGTCATGAACACTGAAGCTTTCTTT

v_call: TRBV4-1
d_call: .
clone_size: .
j_call: TRBJ2-1
cdr3_aa: CASSQSDYYEQFF
cdr3_nt: TGCGCCAGCAGCCAGTCCGACTACTATGAGCAGTTCTTC

v_call: TRBV7-9
d_call: .
clone_size: .
j_call: TRBJ2-2
cdr3_aa: CASTNPPSRGDTGELFF
cdr3_nt: TGTGCCAGCACTAACCCACCGAGCCGCGGTGACACCGGGGAGCTGTTTTTT

v_call: TRBV10-2
d_call: TRBD1
clone_size: .
j_call: TRBJ2-2
cdr3_aa: CASSDLTGGTLFF
cdr3_nt: TGCGCCAGCAGTGATCTTACAGGGGGCACGCTGTTTTTT

v_call: TRBV20-1
d_call: .
clone_size: .
j_call: TRBJ1-2
cdr3_aa: CSASEGGGYTF
cdr3_nt: TGCAGTGCTAGTGAGGGAGGAGGCTACACCTTC

v_call: TRBV5-6
d_call: TRBD1
clone_size: .
j_call: TRBJ2-5
cdr3_aa: CASSSTDRGQETQYF
cdr3_nt: TGTGCCAGCAGCTCAACTGACAGGGGGCAAGAGACCCAGTACTTC

v_call: TRBV19
d_call: TRBD1
clone_size: few
j_call: TRBJ2-2
cdr3_aa: CASSTRDRGSGELFF
cdr3_nt: TGTGCCAGTAGTACCCGGGACAGGGGGAGTGGGGAGCTGTTTTTT

v_call: TRBV3-1/TRBV3-2
d_call: TRBD2
clone_size: many
j_call: TRBJ2-7
cdr3_aa: CASSQDVLAATYEQYF
cdr3_nt: TGTGCCAGCAGCCAAGATGTCCTAGCGGCCACCTACGAGCAGTACTTC

v_call: TRBV6-5
d_call: .
clone_size: once
j_call: TRBJ1-2
cdr3_aa: CASSYGSGDNYGYTF
cdr3_nt: TGTGCCAGCAGTTACGGGTCCGGGGATAACTATGGCTACACCTTC

v_call: TRBV7-3
d_call: .
clone_size: .
j_call: TRBJ2-3
cdr3_aa: CASSRPPGGTDTQYF
cdr3_nt: TGTGCCAGCAGCCGTCCTCCGGGGGGCACAGATACGCAGTATTTT

v_call: TRBV5-1
d_call: TRBD2
clone_size: .
j_call: TRBJ2-4
cdr3_aa: CASSLGTSLNIQYF
cdr3_nt: TGCGCCAGCAGCTTAGGGACTAGTTTAAACATTCAGTACTTC

v_call: TRBV7-6
d_call: TRBD1
clone_size: .
j_call: TRBJ2-7
cdr3_aa: CASSSGQGATYEQYF
cdr3_nt: TGTGCCAGCAGCTCAGGACAGGGTGCCACCTACGAGCAGTACTTC

v_call: TRBV28
d_call: .
clone_size: .
j_call: TRBJ1-4
cdr3_aa: CASRGLTTNEKLFF
cdr3_nt: TGTGCCAGCAGGGGGCTCACAACTAATGAAAAACTGTTTTTT

v_call: TRBV27
d_call: TRBD1
clone_size: large
j_call: TRBJ1-6
cdr3_aa: CASRPVDRVYSPLHF
cdr3_nt: TGTGCCAGCAGACCTGTGGACAGGGTGTATTCACCCCTCCACTTT

v_call: TRBV4-1
d_call: TRBD2
clone_size: .
j_call: TRBJ2-5
cdr3_aa: CASSQGGLAGGETQYF
cdr3_nt: TGCGCCAGCAGCCAGGGGGGACTAGCGGGCGGGGAGACCCAGTACTTC

v_call: TRBV19
d_call: .
clone_size: few
j_call: TRBJ2-3
cdr3_aa: CASSIVPFDTQYF
cdr3_nt: TGTGCCAGTAGTATTGTCCCGTTCGATACGCAGTATTTT

v_call: TRBV2
d_call: .
clone_size: many
j_call: TRBJ2-3
cdr3_aa: CASLRGTDTQYF
cdr3_nt: TGTGCCAGCTTACGAGGGACAGATACGCAGTATTTT

v_call: TRBV6-5
d_call: .
clone_size: .
j_call: TRBJ1-5
cdr3_aa: CASSYGQGYNQPQHF
cdr3_nt: TGTGCCAGCAGTTACGGGCAGGGTTACAATCAGCCCCAGCATTTT

v_call: TRBV24-1
d_call: .
clone_size: .
j_call: TRBJ1-1
cdr3_aa: CATSEVAGTEAFF
cdr3_nt: TGTGCCACCAGTGAGGTAGCGGGCACTGAAGCTTTCTTT

v_call: TRBV14
d_call: TRBD2
clone_size: .
j_call: TRBJ2-3
cdr3_aa: CASSQGRRGIGTDTQYF
cdr3_nt: TGTGCCAGCAGCCAAGGGAGGCGGGGGATAGGCACAGATACGCAGTATTTT

v_call: TRBV5-1
d_call: TRBD1
clone_size: .
j_call: TRBJ2-3
cdr3_aa: CASSRWGQGYTDTQYF
cdr3_nt: TGCGCCAGCAGCAGATGGGGACAGGGTTACACAGATACGCAGTATTTT

v_call: TRBV6-5
d_call: .
clone_size: .
j_call: TRBJ1-1
cdr3_aa: CASKGGKEAFF
cdr3_nt: TGTGCCAGCAAAGGGGGAAAAGAAGCTTTCTTT

v_call: TRBV27
d_call: .
clone_size: once
j_call: TRBJ1-2
cdr3_aa: CASSLSGIANYGYTF
cdr3_nt: TGTGCCAGCAGTTTATCGGGCATAGCTAACTATGGCTACACCTTC

v_call: TRBV18
d_call: .
clone_size: few
j_call: TRBJ2-3
cdr3_aa: CASYGRTAGGALDTQYF
cdr3_nt: TGTGCCAGCTACGGACGGACGGCCGGAGGGGCGTTAGATACGCAGTATTTT

v_call: TRBV7-9
d_call: TRBD2
clone_size: .
j_call: TRBJ2-4
cdr3_aa: CASSTPAGNIAKNIQYF
cdr3_nt: TGTGCCAGCAGCACCCCAGCGGGAAACATAGCCAAAAACATTCAGTACTTC

v_call: TRBV5-1
d_call: .
clone_size: .
j_call: TRBJ2-1
cdr3_aa: CASKGAAAGGSYNEQFF
cdr3_nt: TGCGCCAGCAAGGGGGCGGCCGCGGGAGGTTCCTACAATGAGCAGTTCTTC

v_call: TRBV27
d_call: .
clone_size: many
j_call: TRBJ2-1
cdr3_aa: CASSSTGTEQFF
cdr3_nt: TGTGCCAGCAGTTCGACAGGTACTGAGCAGTTCTTC

v_call: TRBV7-2
d_call: TRBD1
clone_size: few
j_call: TRBJ2-7
cdr3_aa: CASSLVGTGVGEQYF
cdr3_nt: TGTGCCAGCAGCTTAGTGGGGACAGGGGTAGGCGAGCAGTACTTC

v_call: TRBV27
d_call: .
clone_size: .
j_call: TRBJ2-3
cdr3_aa: CAAWGGHDTQYF
cdr3_nt: TGTGCCGCCTGGGGGGGCCACGATACGCAGTATTTT

v_call: TRBV12-5
d_call: .
clone_size: .
j_call: TRBJ1-2
cdr3_aa: CASGLDLRGQTDYGYTF
cdr3_nt: TGTGCTAGTGGTTTGGATTTAAGGGGACAAACGGACTATGGCTACACCTTC

v_call: TRBV4-1
d_call: .
clone_size: .
j_call: TRBJ2-2
cdr3_aa: CASSQTLGELFF
cdr3_nt: TGCGCCAGCAGCCAAACATTGGGGGAGCTGTTTTTT

v_call: TRBV19
d_call: .
clone_size: .
j_call: TRBJ2-1
cdr3_aa: CASKPQGGEQFF
cdr3_nt: TGTGCCAGTAAGCCCCAGGGAGGTGAGCAGTTCTTC

v_call: TRBV5-1
d_call: .
clone_size: .
j_call: TRBJ1-1
cdr3_aa: CASSLSQATLNTEAFF
cdr3_nt: TGCGCCAGCAGCTTGTCGCAGGCGACCCTTAACACTGAAGCTTTCTTT

v_call: TRBV5-3
d_call: .
clone_size: .
j_call: TRBJ1-6
cdr3_aa: CARSLVRGLRINSPLHF
cdr3_nt: TGTGCCAGAAGCTTGGTCAGGGGATTGAGGATTAATTCACCCCTCCACTTT

v_call: TRBV6-4
d_call: .
clone_size: few
j_call: TRBJ2-6
cdr3_aa: CASSDSVEGANVLTF
cdr3_nt: TGTGCCAGCAGTGACTCAGTAGAAGGGGCCAACGTCCTGACTTTC

v_call: TRBV6-2/TRBV6-3
d_call: TRBD1
clone_size: .
j_call: TRBJ2-3
cdr3_aa: CASSYDDREDTQYF
cdr3_nt: TGTGCCAGCAGTTACGACGACAGGGAAGATACGCAGTATTTT

v_call: TRBV27
d_call: .
clone_size: .
j_call: TRBJ2-2
cdr3_aa: CASSFSGLTGELFF
cdr3_nt: TGTGCCAGCAGTTTCTCAGGACTTACCGGGGAGCTGTTTTTT

v_call: TRBV5-1
d_call: .
clone_size: .
j_call: TRBJ1-6
cdr3_aa: CASSLGRSSYNSPLHF
cdr3_nt: TGCGCCAGCAGCTTGGGGAGGAGCTCCTATAATTCACCCCTCCACTTT

v_call: TRBV9
d_call: .
clone_size: .
j_call: TRBJ1-1
cdr3_aa: CASADDLRTEAFF
cdr3_nt: TGTGCCAGCGCTGACGATTTGCGGACTGAAGCTTTCTTT

v_call: TRBV7-9
d_call: .
clone_size: .
j_call: TRBJ2-1
cdr3_aa: CASSLESSYNEQFF
cdr3_nt: TGTGCCAGCAGCTTAGAGAGCTCCTACAATGAGCAGTTCTTC

v_call: TRBV5-1
d_call: TRBD1
clone_size: once
j_call: TRBJ2-2
cdr3_aa: CASSWTGTANTGELFF
cdr3_nt: TGCGCCAGCAGCTGGACCGGGACAGCGAACACCGGGGAGCTGTTTTTT

v_call: TRBV27
d_call: .
clone_size: .
j_call: TRBJ2-1
cdr3_aa: CASSSPRGRAYNEQFF
cdr3_nt: TGTGCCAGCAGTTCCCCCAGAGGGCGGGCTTACAATGAGCAGTTCTTC

v_call: TRBV7-2
d_call: TRBD1
clone_size: .
j_call: TRBJ1-1
cdr3_aa: CASSLTGQGATEAFF
cdr3_nt: TGTGCCAGCAGCTTAACAGGTCAGGGGGCAACTGAAGCTTTCTTT